Listed below are T cell receptor beta chains from one sample, sequenced in a study of T cell responses to AZD1222 COVID-19 vaccine. Profiled with immunoSEQ multiplex PCR; TCRdb holds only in-frame clones, not every one. This table holds over 100,000 clones, around 86% found once. Sample: peripheral blood, taken on day 0 of AZD1222 vaccination. These receptors originate from an adult in good health. Each CDR3 is given with its conserved first and last residue. Each record gives: clone size, CDR3 length, V gene, D gene, J gene, CDR3 protein, CDR3 DNA. The D gene is left open where the match is weak. The size field is filled for only some rows; it gives once, few, many or a size class.

-	14	TRBV6-6	-	TRBJ1-2	CASSPREGISGYTF	TGTGCCAGCAGTCCCCGGGAGGGCATCAGTGGCTACACCTTC
-	14	TRBV11-2	-	TRBJ2-7	CASSPIRGRPEQYF	-
-	15	TRBV11-1	-	TRBJ1-2	CASSVNTGISYGYTF	TGTGCCAGCAGCGTTAACACAGGGATAAGCTATGGCTACACCTTC
-	16	TRBV2	TRBD1	TRBJ2-3	CASSLLRDRSTDTQYF	TGTGCCAGCAGCCTACTCCGGGACAGGAGCACAGATACGCAGTATTTT
-	15	TRBV6-5	-	TRBJ1-2	CATLRLSGAYYGYTF	TGTGCCACCCTCAGGTTGTCAGGGGCATACTATGGCTACACCTTC
-	15	TRBV6-4	TRBD2	TRBJ2-3	CASSSKREAPDTQYF	TGTGCCAGCAGCAGTAAGCGGGAAGCTCCAGATACGCAGTATTTT
once	17	TRBV3-1/TRBV3-2	-	TRBJ2-5	CASTQGSGRGAQETQYF	TGTGCCAGCACCCAAGGGTCGGGTAGAGGGGCCCAAGAGACCCAGTACTTC
-	15	TRBV2	-	TRBJ2-5	CASSESPTTGETQYF	TGTGCCAGCAGTGAATCCCCTACGACGGGAGAGACCCAGTACTTC
few	15	TRBV7-8	-	TRBJ1-1	CASSLVPNPDTEAFF	TGTGCCAGCAGCTTAGTCCCAAATCCGGACACTGAAGCTTTCTTT
-	13	TRBV14	-	TRBJ2-5	CASSQTIGETQYF	TGTGCCAGCAGCCAGACCATCGGAGAGACCCAGTACTTC
few	12	TRBV7-8	-	TRBJ1-1	CASSTGDFEAFF	TGTGCCAGCAGCACCGGGGATTTTGAAGCTTTCTTT
-	13	TRBV3-1/TRBV3-2	-	TRBJ2-7	CASSHPTGFEQYF	TGTGCCAGCAGCCATCCTACAGGGTTCGAGCAGTACTTC
-	13	TRBV5-1	TRBD1	TRBJ1-1	CASSLLTGGEAFF	TGCGCCAGCAGCTTGCTGACAGGGGGAGAAGCTTTCTTT
once	15	TRBV7-9	-	TRBJ1-1	CASSLAGSESTEAFF	TGTGCCAGCAGCTTAGCTGGGTCTGAAAGCACTGAAGCTTTCTTT
-	12	TRBV30	-	TRBJ1-1	CAWSEGNREAFF	TGTGCCTGGAGCGAGGGAAACAGGGAAGCTTTCTTT
once	12	TRBV2	-	TRBJ2-3	CASTARTDTQYF	TGTGCCAGCACTGCGCGGACAGATACGCAGTATTTT
-	14	TRBV3-1/TRBV3-2	TRBD1	TRBJ1-1	CASSQATRGTEAFF	TGTGCCAGCAGCCAAGCGACCAGGGGGACCGAAGCTTTCTTT
-	15	TRBV6-5	TRBD1	TRBJ1-2	CASSPYRGQGYGYTF	TGTGCCAGCAGTCCTTACAGGGGGCAGGGCTATGGCTACACCTTC
few	14	TRBV10-2	-	TRBJ1-1	CASRAIPMNTEAFF	TGCGCCAGCAGAGCCATTCCAATGAACACTGAAGCTTTCTTT
-	15	TRBV3-1/TRBV3-2	TRBD2	TRBJ2-5	CASSRTGGLAETQYF	TGTGCCAGCAGCCGGACGGGGGGACTAGCAGAGACCCAGTACTTC
-	14	TRBV27	-	TRBJ2-7	CASSLSYGAYEQYF	TGTGCCAGCAGTTTATCGTACGGAGCCTACGAGCAGTACTTC
-	15	TRBV7-2	TRBD2	TRBJ2-1	CASSLVAGGRNEQFF	TGTGCCAGCAGCTTAGTAGCGGGGGGGCGAAATGAGCAGTTCTTC
-	14	TRBV18	-	TRBJ2-2	CASSPGANTGELFF	TGTGCCAGCTCACCGGGAGCGAACACCGGGGAGCTGTTTTTT
-	12	TRBV15	-	TRBJ1-1	CATRGEGTEAFF	TGTGCCACGAGGGGTGAGGGCACTGAAGCTTTCTTT
-	13	TRBV10-2	-	TRBJ2-4	CASSVVARGIQYF	TGCGCCAGCAGTGTGGTAGCGAGAGGCATTCAGTACTTC
-	18	TRBV6-1	TRBD1	TRBJ1-5	CASSEGDRGPWSNQPQHF	TGTGCCAGCAGTGAAGGGGACAGGGGGCCCTGGAGCAATCAGCCCCAGCATTTT
-	14	TRBV5-6	TRBD1	TRBJ1-2	CASSSGTGVLGYTF	TGTGCCAGCAGCTCCGGGACAGGGGTACTTGGCTACACCTTC
-	12	TRBV6-5	-	TRBJ2-1	CASSYSGNEQFF	TGTGCCAGCAGTTACTCAGGGAATGAGCAGTTCTTC
-	14	TRBV27	-	TRBJ1-1	CASSFGAGLTEAFF	TGTGCCAGCAGTTTTGGGGCAGGACTAACTGAAGCTTTCTTT
once	16	TRBV5-1	TRBD1	TRBJ2-5	CASSLAGGQGGETQYF	TGCGCCAGCAGCTTGGCCGGGGGACAGGGGGGAGAGACCCAGTACTTC
-	13	TRBV7-9	-	TRBJ1-2	CASSLLYGDGYTF	TGTGCCAGCAGCTTATTATACGGGGACGGCTACACCTTC